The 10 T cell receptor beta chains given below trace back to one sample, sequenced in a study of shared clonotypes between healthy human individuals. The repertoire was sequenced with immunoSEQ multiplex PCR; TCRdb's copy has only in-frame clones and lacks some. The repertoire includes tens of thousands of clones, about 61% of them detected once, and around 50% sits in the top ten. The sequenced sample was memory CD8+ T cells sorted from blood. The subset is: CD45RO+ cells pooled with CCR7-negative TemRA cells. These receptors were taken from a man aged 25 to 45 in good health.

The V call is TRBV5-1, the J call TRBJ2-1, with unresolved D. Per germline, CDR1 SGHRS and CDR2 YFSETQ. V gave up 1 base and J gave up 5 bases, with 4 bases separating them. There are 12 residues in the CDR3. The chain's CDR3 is CASSLTNNEQFF. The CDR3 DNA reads TGCGCCAGCAGCTTGACTAACAATGAGCAGTTCTTC. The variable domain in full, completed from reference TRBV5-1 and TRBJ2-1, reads KAGVTQTPRYLIKTRGQQVTLSCSPISGHRSVSWYQQTPGQGLQFLFEYFSETQRNKGNFPGRFSGRQFSNSRSEMNVSTLELGDSALYLCASSLTNNEQFFGPGTRLTVL.

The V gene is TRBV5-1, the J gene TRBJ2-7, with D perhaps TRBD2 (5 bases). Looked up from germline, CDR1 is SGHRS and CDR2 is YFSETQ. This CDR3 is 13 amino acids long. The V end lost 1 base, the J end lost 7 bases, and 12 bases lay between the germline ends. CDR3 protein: CASSLSSLLEQYF. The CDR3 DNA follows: TGCGCCAGCAGCTTGTCTAGCCTTCTGGAGCAGTACTTC. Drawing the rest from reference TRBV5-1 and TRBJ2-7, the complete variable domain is KAGVTQTPRYLIKTRGQQVTLSCSPISGHRSVSWYQQTPGQGLQFLFEYFSETQRNKGNFPGRFSGRQFSNSRSEMNVSTLELGDSALYLCASSLSSLLEQYFGPGTRLTVT.

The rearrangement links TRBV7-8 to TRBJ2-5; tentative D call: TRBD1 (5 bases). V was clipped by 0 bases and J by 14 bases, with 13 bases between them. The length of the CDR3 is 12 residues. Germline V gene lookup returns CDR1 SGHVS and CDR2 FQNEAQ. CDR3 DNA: TGTGCCAGCAGCTTAGCGTCCCAGGGCCTTTACTTC. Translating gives CASSLASQGLYF.

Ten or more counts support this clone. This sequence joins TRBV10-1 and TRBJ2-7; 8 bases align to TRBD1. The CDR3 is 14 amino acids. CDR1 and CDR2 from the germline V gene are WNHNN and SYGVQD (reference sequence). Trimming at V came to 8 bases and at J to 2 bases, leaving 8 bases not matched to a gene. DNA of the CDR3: TGCGCCAGCGTGACCTGGGGACAGGCCTACGAGCAGTACTTC. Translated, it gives CASVTWGQAYEQYF.

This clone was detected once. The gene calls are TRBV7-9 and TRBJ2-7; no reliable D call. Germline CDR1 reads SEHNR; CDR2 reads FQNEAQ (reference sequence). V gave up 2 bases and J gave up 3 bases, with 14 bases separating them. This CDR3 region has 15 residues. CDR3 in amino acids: CASSLIATPVYEQYF. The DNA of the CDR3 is TGTGCCAGCAGCTTAATCGCCACACCCGTCTACGAGCAGTACTTC.

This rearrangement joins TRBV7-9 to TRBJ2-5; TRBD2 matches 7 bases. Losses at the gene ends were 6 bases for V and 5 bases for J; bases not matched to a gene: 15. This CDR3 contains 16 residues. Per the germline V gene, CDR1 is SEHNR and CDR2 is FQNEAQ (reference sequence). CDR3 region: CASRAVGLADWETQYF. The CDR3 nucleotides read TGTGCCAGCAGGGCCGTAGGGCTAGCGGACTGGGAGACCCAGTACTTC.

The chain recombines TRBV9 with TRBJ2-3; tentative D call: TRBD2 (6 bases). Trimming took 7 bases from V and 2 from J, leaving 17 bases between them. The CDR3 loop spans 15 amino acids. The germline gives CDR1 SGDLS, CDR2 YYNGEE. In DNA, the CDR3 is TGTGCCAGCGGGGGGTCGGCGGCAAACACAGATACGCAGTATTTT. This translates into CASGGSAANTDTQYF. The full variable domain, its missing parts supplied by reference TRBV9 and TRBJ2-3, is DSGVTQTPKHLITATGQRVTLRCSPRSGDLSVYWYQQSLDQGLQFLIQYYNGEERAKGNILERFSAQQFPDLHSELNLSSLELGDSALYFCASGGSAANTDTQYFGPGTRLTVL.

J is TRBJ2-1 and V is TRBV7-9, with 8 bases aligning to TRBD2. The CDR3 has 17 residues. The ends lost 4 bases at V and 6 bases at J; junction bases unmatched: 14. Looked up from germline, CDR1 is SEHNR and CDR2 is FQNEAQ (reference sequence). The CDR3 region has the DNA TGTGCCAGCAGCTCCCGACCCGGGACTAGGACTTTCAATGAGCAGTTCTTC. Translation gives CASSSRPGTRTFNEQFF.

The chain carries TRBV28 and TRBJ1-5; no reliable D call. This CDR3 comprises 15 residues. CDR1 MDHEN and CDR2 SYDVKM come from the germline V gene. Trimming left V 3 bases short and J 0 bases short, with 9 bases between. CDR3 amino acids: CASSFNRLSNQPQHF. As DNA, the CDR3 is TGTGCCAGCAGTTTTAACCGCCTTAGCAATCAGCCCCAGCATTTT. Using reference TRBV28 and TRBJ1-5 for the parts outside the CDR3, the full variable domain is DVKVTQSSRYLVKRTGEKVFLECVQDMDHENMFWYRQDPGLGLRLIYFSYDVKMKEKGDIPEGYSVSREKKERFSLILESASTNQTSMYLCASSFNRLSNQPQHFGDGTRLSIL.

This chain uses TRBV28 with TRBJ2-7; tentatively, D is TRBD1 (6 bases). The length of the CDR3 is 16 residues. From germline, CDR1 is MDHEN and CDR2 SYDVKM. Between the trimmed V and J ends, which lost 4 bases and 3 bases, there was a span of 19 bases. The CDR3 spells CASSSLGWDTDYEQYF. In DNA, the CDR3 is TGTGCCAGCAGTTCCTTGGGGTGGGACACGGACTACGAGCAGTACTTC.